The present entry profiles one T cell receptor (beta chain) with its context. Its specificity is unknown. This record comes from a study of CD8 T cells in Susac syndrome. About the study: Patients with Susac syndrome were, at the time of blood collection, therapy-naive, maintained on corticosteroids, or maintained on intravenous immunoglobulin alone. Notes on the study in general: Clonal expansion was absent from the CD4+ T cell repertoires in Susac syndrome.

Sequencing of TCR beta was carried out in blood CD8+ and CD4+ T cells. Recently defined diagnostic criteria classed the Susac syndrome patients as definite or probable. The RNA, about 0.5 to 1 ug, was put through reverse transcription using random hexamers. TCRdb analysed the immunoSEQ multiplex PCR reads with MiXCR anew, one entry per CDR3 protein. This table holds 200,000 to 300,000 distinct CDR3 sequences, 90% to 97% found once. The receptor was derived from a human donor with Susac syndrome. Source material: CD4+ T cells from PBMCs.

CDR3 sequence: CSVEDPYYGYTF. In nucleotides, the CDR3 is TGCAGCGTTGAAGACCCTTACTATGGCTACACCTTC. The genes are TRBV29-1 and TRBJ1-2; D is ambiguous. The germline V gene encodes CDR1 SQVTM and CDR2 ANQGSEA. Between the trimmed V and J ends, which lost 0 bases and 3 bases, there was a span of 5 bases. The length of the CDR3 is 12 residues.